The clone carrying this TCR beta chain appeared a few times. The antigen is not known. The study recruited healthy Caucasian donors from Russia who were aged about 6 to 95. This sample is drawn from a study of blood T cells in healthy people across ages. A second PCR, run for roughly 7 to 11 cycles, used a sample-barcoded 5' primer plus a J-beta primer mix. TCRdb ran MiXCR on the 5' RACE reads and lists one entry per CDR3 protein. The sample contains hundreds of thousands of distinct CDR3 sequences, roughly 21% of which appear only once. Per the germline V gene, CDR1 is SGHRS and CDR2 is YFSETQ. The CDR3 covers 13 residues. Regarding the study as a whole: Higher naive T cell percentage went strongly together with higher TCR beta diversity.

The chain employs TRBV5-1 and TRBJ2-5, with TRBD2 identical over 9 bases. Judging by the DNA end, TRBJ2-1 fits better; the J call may be wrong. The clonotype was recovered from a man aged 70-80 years in good health. The material sequenced was blood. The chain's CDR3 is CASSLSGSTEQFF. The CDR3 nucleotides are TGCGCCAGCAGCCTTAGCGGGAGCACTGAGCAGTTCTTC.